The 9 T cell receptor beta chains reported below all come from one sample, sequenced in a study of T cells expressing NK-cell markers. TCRdb reprocessed the 5' RACE reads, with one entry per CDR3 protein and no DNA. The sample yields 550,000 to 600,000 distinct CDR3 sequences, of which the top ten take up 3% to 4.5%. Sequenced material: blood T cells: a sorted CD56 or NKG2C T cell subset, CD4+ or CD8+ T cells, or bulk PBMC T cells (not recorded which). Every receptor here comes from a man aged 18 to 35 in good health.

V is TRBV5-1 and J is TRBJ2-5. In germline, CDR1 is SGHRS, CDR2 YFSETQ. CDR3 length equals 13 residues. The CDR3 sequence is CASSLEPVETQYF.

The chain links TRBV5-1 to TRBJ2-3; TCRdb gives TRBD1 as the D gene, but with no DNA this cannot be confirmed. The CDR3 has 15 residues. CDR1 and CDR2 from the germline V gene are SGHRS and YFSETQ. This chain's CDR3 is CASSRDGNRGDTQYF.

V is TRBV27 and J is TRBJ1-4; the TCRdb D gene call, TRBD1, has no DNA to confirm it. The CDR3 totals 15 residues. Germline CDR1 reads MNHEY; CDR2 reads SMNVEV (reference sequence). Here the CDR3 reads CASSLSALRREKLFF.

This chain joins TRBV5-1 and TRBJ2-4; TCRdb designates TRBD2, a call that cannot be tested without DNA. CDR3 length: 15 residues. Germline assignment: CDR1 SGHRS and CDR2 YFSETQ. The CDR3 here is CASSLGQRAKNIQYF.

The chain has TRBV25-1 and TRBJ2-5; with no DNA, the TCRdb D assignment of TRBD1 cannot be verified. Germline V gene data show CDR1 as MGHDK and CDR2 as SYGVNS. The CDR3 spans 14 residues. The CDR3: CASSRDSLGETQYF. The whole variable domain, remainder taken from reference TRBV25-1 and TRBJ2-5, is EADIYQTPRYLVIGTGKKITLECSQTMGHDKMYWYQQDPGMELHLIHYSYGVNSTEKGDLSSESTVSRIRTEHFPLTLESARPSHTSQYLCASSRDSLGETQYFGPGTRLLVL.

V usage is TRBV10-3 and J usage is TRBJ2-7; TCRdb's D gene call, TRBD2, goes unchecked for lack of DNA. There are 13 residues in the CDR3. Germline V gene data show CDR1 as ENHRY and CDR2 as SYGVKD. The CDR3 sequence is CAISDQREDEQYF.

This rearrangement joins TRBV4-3 to TRBJ2-3; no DNA is available, so the TRBD2 call from TCRdb remains unchecked. CDR1 and CDR2 from the germline V gene are LGHNA and YSLEER. The CDR3 loop spans 16 amino acids. The CDR3 region is CASSQEVAGASDTQYF.

V gene TRBV6-2 or TRBV6-3 combines with J gene TRBJ2-7; no DNA is available, so the TRBD1 call from TCRdb remains unchecked. The CDR3 loop spans 14 amino acids. The germline V gene has CDR1 MNHEY and CDR2 SVGEGT. The CDR3 spells CASRETGFRLEQYF.

The chain uses TRBV29-1 and TRBJ2-3; TCRdb returns TRBD2, unconfirmable since there is no DNA. Germline assignment: CDR1 SQVTM and CDR2 ANQGSEA. This CDR3 is built from 12 residues. The CDR3 spells CSGSSTSPTQYF.